These 29 T cell receptor beta chains share one sample of origin, sequenced in a study of T cell responses to AZD1222 COVID-19 vaccine. Some clones are missing from TCRdb's copy, which holds only in-frame ones; the method was immunoSEQ multiplex PCR. The table has 90,000 to 110,000 clones, 88% seen once. The sample consisted of peripheral blood, taken on day 0 of AZD1222 vaccination. The receptors were sampled from an adult in good health.

This chain uses TRBV4-1 with TRBJ2-3; D not certain. The V and J ends lost 0 bases and 2 bases respectively, with 9 bases between them. Germline-derived CDR1 and CDR2 are MGHRA and YSYEKL. The length of the CDR3 is 15 residues. CDR3 nucleotide sequence: TGCGCCAGCAGCCAAGATGGCGCAGCCACAGATACGCAGTATTTT. Amino acids: CASSQDGAATDTQYF.

The chain couples TRBV7-6 to TRBJ2-6; D gene unclear. CDR1 is SGHVS, CDR2 FNYEAQ, per germline. The CDR3 has 16 residues. Trimming took 5 bases from V and 0 from J, leaving 11 bases between them. The CDR3 sequence is CASSRPGHSGANVLTF. DNA of the CDR3: TGTGCCAGCAGCCGGCCAGGCCACTCTGGGGCCAACGTCCTGACTTTC. The complete variable domain, with remaining parts taken from reference TRBV7-6 and TRBJ2-6, reads GAGVSQSPRYKVTKRGQDVALRCDPISGHVSLYWYRQALGQGPEFLTYFNYEAQQDKSGLPNDRFSAERPEGSISTLTIQRTEQRDSAMYRCASSRPGHSGANVLTFGAGSRLTVL.

The chain has TRBV7-8 and TRBJ2-5; 8 nucleotides line up with TRBD2. The CDR3 spans 15 residues. Looked up from germline, CDR1 is SGHVS and CDR2 is FQNEAQ. With 2 bases clipped from V and 5 bases from J, the junction kept 7 bases outside the gene matches. Here the CDR3 DNA reads TGTGCCAGCAGCTTAAGCGGGGGCTTTGGGGAGACCCAGTACTTC. The encoded protein is CASSLSGGFGETQYF.

V and J are TRBV7-3 and TRBJ2-3, with 12 bases that match TRBD2. The CDR3 is 17 residues long. Looked up from germline, CDR1 is SGHTA and CDR2 is FQGTGA. Germline trimming cut 4 bases from V and 1 base from J; bases unmatched to any gene: 6. CDR3 residues: CASSSTSGREGTDTQYF. In DNA form, the CDR3 reads TGTGCCAGCAGCTCGACTAGCGGGAGAGAGGGCACAGATACGCAGTATTTT.

The rearrangement uses TRBV7-9 and TRBJ1-1, with D unresolved. This CDR3 is 17 amino acids long. V lost 9 bases to trimming and J lost 2 bases, with 25 bases between them. Germline assignment: CDR1 SEHNR and CDR2 FQNEAQ (reference sequence). CDR3 nucleotides: TGTGCCAGTACCCGGGAACTCCGGATTGACCATAACACTGAAGCTTTCTTT. The encoded protein is CASTRELRIDHNTEAFF.

The chain carries TRBV14 and TRBJ2-7, with 9 bases aligning to TRBD1. The CDR3 is 14 amino acids. Germline CDR1 and CDR2: SGHDN and FVKESK. V trimming: 4 bases; J trimming: 3 bases; junction bases outside the gene matches: 4. The CDR3 nucleotides read TGTGCCAGCAGCCTTACAGGGGGCCTCTACGAGCAGTACTTC. Translating gives CASSLTGGLYEQYF.

The gene calls are TRBV3-1 (or the pseudogene TRBV3-2) and TRBJ2-1; 10 bases match TRBD2. The CDR3 has 16 residues. Germline CDR1 and CDR2: LGHDT and YNNKEL (reference sequence). V trimming: 7 bases; J trimming: 0 bases; junction bases outside the gene matches: 6. For the CDR3, the DNA is TGTGCCAGCAACCGATTAGCGGGAGGCTCCTACAATGAGCAGTTCTTC. Protein: CASNRLAGGSYNEQFF.

The rearrangement joins TRBV6-5 to TRBJ1-2; D call uncertain. The CDR3 spans 11 residues. V was pared by 10 bases and J by 3 bases, with 9 bases between. CDR1 and CDR2 from the germline V gene are MNHEY and SVGAGI. The CDR3 here is CATLRDYGYTF. As DNA, the CDR3 is TGTGCCACCCTTCGGGACTATGGCTACACCTTC.

This chain connects TRBV5-1 to TRBJ1-2; the D gene is possibly TRBD1 (5 bases). The CDR3 length is 17 residues. Looked up from germline, CDR1 is SGHRS and CDR2 is YFSETQ. Trimming took off 1 base at V and 1 base at J, with 17 bases between the two ends. CDR3 sequence (DNA): TGCGCCAGCAGCTTGCCCGGCTCAGGGCTTATTAACTATGGCTACACCTTC. It translates to CASSLPGSGLINYGYTF. The full variable domain, with the rest looked up from reference TRBV5-1 and TRBJ1-2, is KAGVTQTPRYLIKTRGQQVTLSCSPISGHRSVSWYQQTPGQGLQFLFEYFSETQRNKGNFPGRFSGRQFSNSRSEMNVSTLELGDSALYLCASSLPGSGLINYGYTFGSGTRLTVV.

This chain uses TRBV10-3 with TRBJ2-7; a weak D match, TRBD2 (6 bases). Germline CDR1 is ENHRY and CDR2 is SYGVKD. There are 13 residues in the CDR3. The V gene lost 3 bases and the J gene lost 3 bases, with 9 bases spanning the gap. The CDR3 spells CAISEGTYYEQYF. In DNA, the CDR3 is TGTGCCATCAGTGAAGGGACTTACTACGAGCAGTACTTC.

This rearrangement joins TRBV28 to TRBJ1-5, with D possibly matching TRBD1 (5 bases). V was clipped by 9 bases and J by 6 bases, with 21 bases between them. Germline assignment: CDR1 MDHEN and CDR2 SYDVKM. The CDR3 has 15 amino acids. This CDR3 is CASRGDLSGSQPQHF. The CDR3 region has the DNA TGTGCCAGTCGGGGGGACCTCTCTGGGAGTCAGCCCCAGCATTTT.

The chain links TRBV7-9 to TRBJ1-6; 11 nucleotides agree with TRBD1. The CDR3 is made up of 16 amino acids. After removal of 4 bases from V and 9 bases from J, the junction contained 8 bases not matched to a gene. Germline V CDR1 and CDR2: SEHNR, FQNEAQ (reference sequence). This chain's CDR3 is CASSSGQGGFSSPLHF. The CDR3, as DNA: TGTGCCAGCAGCTCGGGACAGGGGGGATTTAGTTCACCCCTCCACTTT.

The chain joins TRBV7-9 to TRBJ1-6; D unclear. This CDR3 region has 13 residues. CDR1 and CDR2 (germline): SEHNR, FQNEAQ (reference sequence). V gave up 4 bases and J gave up 8 bases, with 9 bases separating them. The CDR3 region is CASSSIRDSPLHF. The CDR3 DNA is TGTGCCAGCAGCTCAATTCGGGATTCACCCCTCCACTTT.

This clone was detected once. The chain recombines TRBV9 with TRBJ2-1; 8 positions match TRBD2. Unmatched junction bases numbered 3, after V lost 1 base and J lost 3 bases. This CDR3 contains 15 residues. The germline gives CDR1 SGDLS, CDR2 YYNGEE. CDR3 DNA: TGTGCCAGCAGCGTATTAGCGGGATACTACAATGAGCAGTTCTTC. Protein: CASSVLAGYYNEQFF.

The table lists this clone with a count of one. This chain joins TRBV2 and TRBJ2-1, with 9 nucleotides matching TRBD1. Per the germline V gene, CDR1 is SNHLY and CDR2 is FYNNEI. This CDR3 has 16 residues. The J segment lost 7 bases and the V segment lost 7 bases, leaving 14 bases of the junction unmatched. CDR3 amino acids: CASTWGRDRVLNEQFF. In DNA form, the CDR3 reads TGTGCCAGCACCTGGGGTCGGGACAGGGTCTTGAATGAGCAGTTCTTC.

This clone was counted once. The chain recombines TRBV3-1 (or the pseudogene TRBV3-2) with TRBJ2-1, with 10 bases that match TRBD2. Looked up from germline, CDR1 is LGHDT and CDR2 is YNNKEL (reference sequence). This CDR3 spans 16 amino acids. Trimming at V came to 0 bases and at J to 7 bases, leaving 6 bases not matched to a gene. As DNA, the CDR3 is TGTGCCAGCAGCCAAGATTTAGTAGCGGGGGGAAATGAGCAGTTCTTC. Protein sequence: CASSQDLVAGGNEQFF.

CDR3 residues: CASSGGGGHSYNEQFF. The CDR3 nucleotides read TGTGCCAGTAGTGGCGGCGGGGGCCACTCCTACAATGAGCAGTTCTTC. The chain has TRBV19 and TRBJ2-1; perhaps TRBD2 as D (7 bases). V lost 5 bases and J 0 bases, leaving 14 bases between the germline ends. CDR3 length equals 16 residues. The germline V gene has CDR1 LNHDA and CDR2 SQIVND (reference sequence).

This chain links TRBV10-3 with TRBJ2-7; D remains ambiguous. V lost 6 bases to trimming and J lost 7 bases, with 13 bases between them. The CDR3 covers 12 residues. The germline V gene has CDR1 ENHRY and CDR2 SYGVKD. CDR3 in amino acids: CAIRSASREQYF. As DNA, the CDR3 is TGTGCCATCAGGTCAGCCTCCAGGGAGCAGTACTTC.

The chain links TRBV7-3 to TRBJ2-3, with D unresolved. Germline loops: CDR1 SGHTA, CDR2 FQGTGA. This CDR3 region has 16 residues. The V end lost 5 bases, the J end lost 2 bases, and 17 bases lay between the germline ends. The DNA for the CDR3 is TGTGCCAGCAGCCGACGTGGGCTTTCTTCCACAGATACGCAGTATTTT. Encoded protein: CASSRRGLSSTDTQYF. Variable domain in full (rest from reference TRBV7-3 and TRBJ2-3): GAGVSQTPSNKVTEKGKYVELRCDPISGHTALYWYRQSLGQGPEFLIYFQGTGAADDSGLPNDRFFAVRPEGSVSTLKIQRTERGDSAVYLCASSRRGLSSTDTQYFGPGTRLTVL.

This chain uses TRBV29-1 with TRBJ2-7; 10 nucleotides align to TRBD1. The CDR3 contains 15 residues. In germline, CDR1 is SQVTM, CDR2 ANQGSEA. V lost 4 bases and J lost 4; bases outside the gene matches: 10. CDR3 nucleotides: TGCAGCGTTGTAGACCGGGACAGGGGAAGGTACGAGCAGTACTTC. Its protein product is CSVVDRDRGRYEQYF.

This chain joins TRBV7-7 and TRBJ2-2; D is unresolved. The CDR3 extends over 15 amino acids. The germline gives CDR1 SSHAT, CDR2 FNYEAQ (reference sequence). V lost 5 bases, J lost 1 base, and 11 bases lay in between. As DNA, the CDR3 is TGTGCCAGCAGCCCAGGAGCGTGGAACACCGGGGAGCTGTTTTTT. Translated: CASSPGAWNTGELFF.

V gene TRBV7-2 combines with J gene TRBJ1-1; D uncertain. Germline CDR1 SGHTA, CDR2 FQGNSA. The CDR3 is 13 residues long. The ends were cut back, 4 bases at V and 2 bases at J, with 8 bases in the middle. CDR3 in DNA: TGTGCCAGCAGCTATAAAGGAAACACTGAAGCTTTCTTT. This translates into CASSYKGNTEAFF.

This rearrangement joins TRBV14 to TRBJ2-7; D unresolved. The CDR3 runs 13 residues. V was shortened by 4 bases and J by 6 bases, with 13 bases between the two germline ends. Germline-derived CDR1 and CDR2 are SGHDN and FVKESK. CDR3 sequence: CASSRQVLGEQYV. CDR3 sequence (DNA): TGTGCCAGCAGCCGGCAGGTCTTGGGCGAGCAGTACGTC.

The V call is TRBV18, the J call TRBJ2-4, with TRBD2 matching over 11 bases. The germline CDR1 and CDR2 sequences are KGHSH and LQKENI. CDR3 length: 19 residues. V lost 3 bases and J lost 0; bases outside the gene matches: 10. The CDR3: CASSPFVLAGGPAKNIQYF. As DNA, the CDR3 is TGTGCCAGCTCACCGTTTGTCCTAGCGGGGGGACCAGCCAAAAACATTCAGTACTTC.

This clone showed up just a few times. This sequence joins TRBV7-6 and TRBJ2-7; D is perhaps TRBD1 (6 bases). CDR1 and CDR2 from the germline V gene are SGHVS and FNYEAQ. The CDR3 is made up of 15 amino acids. Trimming left V 4 bases short and J 2 bases short, with 15 bases between. This chain's CDR3 is CASSSLLDRAYEQYF. CDR3 sequence (DNA): TGTGCCAGCAGCTCTCTCCTGGACAGAGCCTACGAGCAGTACTTC.

J is TRBJ2-6 and V is TRBV28, with unresolved D. Germline CDR1 is MDHEN and CDR2 is SYDVKM. This CDR3 spans 16 amino acids. Between the trimmed V and J ends, which lost 2 bases and 0 bases, there was a span of 8 bases. The CDR3 coding sequence is TGTGCCAGCAGTTTACCCGAGACCTCTGGGGCCAACGTCCTGACTTTC. Its translation is CASSLPETSGANVLTF.

The chain links TRBV30 to TRBJ1-1; 7 nucleotides agree with TRBD1. The CDR3 runs 13 residues. Germline lookup yields CDR1 GTSNPN and CDR2 SVGIG (reference sequence). After removal of 2 bases from V and 8 bases from J, the junction contained 8 bases not matched to a gene. CDR3: CAWSLLTGSEAFF. CDR3 nucleotides: TGTGCCTGGAGTCTCCTGACAGGGAGCGAAGCTTTCTTT.

The rearrangement uses TRBV3-1 (or the pseudogene TRBV3-2) and TRBJ1-1, with 10 bases aligning to TRBD1. Germline V gene data show CDR1 as LGHDT and CDR2 as YNNKEL (reference sequence). The CDR3 consists of 12 residues. V dropped 1 base and J dropped 14; count of bases not matched to a gene: 4. The CDR3 nucleotides read TGTGCCAGCAGCCAAGTGGGGGACAGGGGCTTCTTT. Encoded protein: CASSQVGDRGFF.

The chain carries TRBV7-2 and TRBJ2-1; 8 nucleotides match TRBD1. The CDR3 consists of 15 residues. The junction had 9 bases not matched to a gene; V was cut back by 4 bases and J by 7 bases. Germline lookup yields CDR1 SGHTA and CDR2 FQGNSA. CDR3 sequence (DNA): TGTGCCAGCAGCTCCTACAGGGGGAGTCTGAATGAGCAGTTCTTC. Translation gives CASSSYRGSLNEQFF.